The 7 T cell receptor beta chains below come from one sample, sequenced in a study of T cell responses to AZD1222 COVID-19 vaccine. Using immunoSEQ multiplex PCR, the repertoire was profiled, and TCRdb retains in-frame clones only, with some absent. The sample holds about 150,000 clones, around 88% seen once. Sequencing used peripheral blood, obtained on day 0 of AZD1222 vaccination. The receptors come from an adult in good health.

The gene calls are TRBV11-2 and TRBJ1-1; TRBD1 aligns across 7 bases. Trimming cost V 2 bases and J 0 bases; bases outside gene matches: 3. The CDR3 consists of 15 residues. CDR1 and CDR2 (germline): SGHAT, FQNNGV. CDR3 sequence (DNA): TGTGCCAGCAGCTTAAAGACAGGGTTGAACACTGAAGCTTTCTTT. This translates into CASSLKTGLNTEAFF.

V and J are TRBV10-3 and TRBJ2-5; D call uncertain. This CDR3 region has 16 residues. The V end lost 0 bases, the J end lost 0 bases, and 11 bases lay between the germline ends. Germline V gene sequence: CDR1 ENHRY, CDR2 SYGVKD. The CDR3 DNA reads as TGTGCCATCAGTGAGTCTCGCGGAGTGTACCAAGAGACCCAGTACTTC. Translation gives CAISESRGVYQETQYF.

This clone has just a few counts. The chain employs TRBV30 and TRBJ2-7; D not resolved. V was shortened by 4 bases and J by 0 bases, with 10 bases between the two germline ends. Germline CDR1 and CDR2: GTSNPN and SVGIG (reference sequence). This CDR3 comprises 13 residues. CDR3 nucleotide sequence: TGTGCCTGGAAAAAGTCCCTCTCCTACGAGCAGTACTTC. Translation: CAWKKSLSYEQYF.

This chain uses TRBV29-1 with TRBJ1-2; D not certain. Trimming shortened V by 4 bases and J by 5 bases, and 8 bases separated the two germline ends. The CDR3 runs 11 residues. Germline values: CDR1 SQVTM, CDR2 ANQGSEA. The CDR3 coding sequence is TGCAGCGTTGTGGCAGCTTATGGCTACACCTTC. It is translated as CSVVAAYGYTF. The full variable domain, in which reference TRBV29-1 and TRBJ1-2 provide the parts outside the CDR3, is SAVISQKPSRDICQRGTSLTIQCQVDSQVTMMFWYRQQPGQSLTLIATANQGSEATYESGFVIDKFPISRPNLTFSTLTVSNMSPEDSSIYLCSVVAAYGYTFGSGTRLTVV.

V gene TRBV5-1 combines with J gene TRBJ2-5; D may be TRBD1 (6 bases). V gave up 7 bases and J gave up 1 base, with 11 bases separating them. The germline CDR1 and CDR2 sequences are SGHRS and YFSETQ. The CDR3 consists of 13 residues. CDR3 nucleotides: TGCGCCAGCCAGACAGGTCCCCAAGAGACCCAGTACTTC. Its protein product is CASQTGPQETQYF.

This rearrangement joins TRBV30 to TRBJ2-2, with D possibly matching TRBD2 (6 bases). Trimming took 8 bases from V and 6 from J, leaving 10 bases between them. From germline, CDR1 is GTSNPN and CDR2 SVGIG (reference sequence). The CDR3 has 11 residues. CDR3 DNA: TGTGCCGGGACTTCATCCGGGGAGCTGTTTTTT. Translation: CAGTSSGELFF.

The CDR3 DNA follows: TGTGCCAGCAGTGAATATAGATTGAAAGAGACCCAGTACTTC. Amino acids: CASSEYRLKETQYF. The chain joins TRBV25-1 to TRBJ2-5; no firm D call. This CDR3 region has 14 residues. The germline V and J ends were trimmed by 0 bases and 3 bases, with 8 bases remaining between them. Germline loops: CDR1 MGHDK, CDR2 SYGVNS.